This entry concerns a single T cell receptor (beta chain). What it binds is not known. This entry is derived from a study of Ad26.COV2.S vaccination and SARS-CoV-2 variants. Study overall: Dosing was one shot or two shots 56 days apart. Study-wide points: Across vaccine and placebo recipients, the breadth of non-spike TCRs was similar. Vaccinees reportedly had broad spike-specific CD8+ and CD4+ T cell responses. Using TCR breadth and depth analyses may have led to underestimated total T cell responses.

TCRdb keeps only in-frame clones here, not all; method: immunoSEQ multiplex PCR. This table holds more than 300,000 clones, 80% to 90% found once. Treatment denoted: some 20 received Ad26.COV2.S at low or high dose, single or two shots; roughly five received placebo; per-sample allocation not given. Sample collection was performed on day 63 after the first vaccine or placebo injection. Sequencing used peripheral blood, obtained in a trial of Ad26.COV2.S vaccine versus placebo. The TCR originated in a person aged 18-60 years who received the Ad26.COV2.S COVID-19 vaccine or a placebo.

The chain's CDR3 is CASRRGLRTDTQYF. The CDR3 DNA reads as TGTGCCAGTCGCCGGGGACTACGCACAGATACGCAGTATTTT. The rearrangement links TRBV19 to TRBJ2-3, with 7 bases identical to TRBD2. Germline CDR1 is LNHDA and CDR2 is SQIVND (reference sequence). The CDR3 consists of 14 residues. With 8 bases clipped from V and 1 base from J, the junction kept 6 bases outside the gene matches.